This T cell receptor (beta chain) appears in the sequencing data of a study of naive CD8 T cells in extremely preterm neonates. Generated by immunoSEQ multiplex PCR, the TCRdb table keeps only in-frame clones and is missing some. The table has around 4,900 clones, 95% to 98% seen once. With respect to this clone: Its antigen is unknown.

Germline-derived CDR1 and CDR2 are KGHSH and LQKENI. The CDR3 is 16 amino acids. J gave up 2 bases and V 0 bases, and 4 bases lay outside the gene matches. Peripheral blood came from healthy approximately 16-60 month-old surgical children and healthy nonsmoking adults. Sorting kept Annexin V-negative CD3+CD8+CD45RA+CCR7+ naive T cells. Findings and limits, study-wide: Relative to older groups, preterm infants had shorter, less trimmed CDR3s with fewer N additions. Preterm neonate repertoires were significantly less rich by iChao1 than others.

Input material: naive CD8+ T cells from blood. This clonotype was sampled from a human donor in good health. This rearrangement joins TRBV18 to TRBJ2-1; 7 bases agree with TRBD1. CDR3 sequence reads: CASSPPTGLTYNEQFF. The DNA of the CDR3 is TGTGCCAGCTCACCACCGACAGGGCTTACCTACAATGAGCAGTTCTTC.